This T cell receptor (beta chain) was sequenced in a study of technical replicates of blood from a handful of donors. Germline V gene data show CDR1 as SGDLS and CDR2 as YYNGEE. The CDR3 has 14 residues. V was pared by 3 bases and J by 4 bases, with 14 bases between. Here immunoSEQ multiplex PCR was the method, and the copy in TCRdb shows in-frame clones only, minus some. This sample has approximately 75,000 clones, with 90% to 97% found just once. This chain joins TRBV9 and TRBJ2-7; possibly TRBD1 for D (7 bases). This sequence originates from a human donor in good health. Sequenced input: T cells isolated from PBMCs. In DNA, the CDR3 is TGTGCCAGCAGCGGAGGACAGGAGGGGTACGAGCAGTACTTC. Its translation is CASSGGQEGYEQYF.